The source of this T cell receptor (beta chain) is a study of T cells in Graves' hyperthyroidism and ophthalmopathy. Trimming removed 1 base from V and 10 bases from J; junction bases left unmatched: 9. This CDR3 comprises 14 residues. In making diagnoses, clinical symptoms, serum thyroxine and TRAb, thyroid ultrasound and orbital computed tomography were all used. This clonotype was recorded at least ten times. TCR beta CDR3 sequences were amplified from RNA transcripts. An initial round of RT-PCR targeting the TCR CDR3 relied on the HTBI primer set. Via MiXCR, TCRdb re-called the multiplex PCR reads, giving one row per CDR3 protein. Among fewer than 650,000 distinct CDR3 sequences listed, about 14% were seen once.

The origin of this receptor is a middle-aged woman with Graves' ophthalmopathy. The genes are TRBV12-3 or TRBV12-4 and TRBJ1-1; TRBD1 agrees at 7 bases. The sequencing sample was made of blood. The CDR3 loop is CASSLGEGGWVAFF. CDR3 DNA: TGTGCCAGCAGTTTAGGAGAAGGGGGCTGGGTAGCTTTCTTT.